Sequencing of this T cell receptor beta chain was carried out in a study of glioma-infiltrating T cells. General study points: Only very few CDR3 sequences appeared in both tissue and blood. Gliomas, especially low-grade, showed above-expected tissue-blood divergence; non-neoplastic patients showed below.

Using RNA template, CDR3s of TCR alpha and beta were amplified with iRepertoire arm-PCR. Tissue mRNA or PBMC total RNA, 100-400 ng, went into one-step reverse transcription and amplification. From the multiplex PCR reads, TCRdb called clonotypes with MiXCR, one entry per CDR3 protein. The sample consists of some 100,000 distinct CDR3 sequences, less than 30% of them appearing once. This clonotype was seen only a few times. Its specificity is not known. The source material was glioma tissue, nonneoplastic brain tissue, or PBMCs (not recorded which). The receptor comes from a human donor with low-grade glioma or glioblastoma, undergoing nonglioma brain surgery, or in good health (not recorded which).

This chain's CDR3 is CASSIGAGTGGNEQYF. CDR3 in DNA: TGTGCCAGTAGTATTGGTGCCGGGACAGGGGGCAACGAGCAGTACTTC. The rearrangement links TRBV19 to TRBJ2-7; 12 nucleotides match TRBD1. The CDR3 contains 16 residues. The trim removed 3 bases at V and 5 bases at J, leaving 8 bases unmatched. Germline CDR1 and CDR2: LNHDA and SQIVND (reference sequence). Full variable domain (rest looked up from reference TRBV19 and TRBJ2-7): DGGITQSPKYLFRKEGQNVTLSCEQNLNHDAMYWYRQDPGQGLRLIYYSQIVNDFQKGDIAEGYSVSREKKESFPLTVTSAQKNPTAFYLCASSIGAGTGGNEQYFGPGTRLTVT.